These 14 T cell receptor beta chains share one sample of origin, sequenced in a study of CD8 T cells in Susac syndrome. Reverse transcription of about 0.5 to 1 ug RNA was carried out with random hexamers. TCRdb recomputed calls from the immunoSEQ multiplex PCR reads with MiXCR, one row per CDR3 protein. This table has some 200,000 distinct CDR3 sequences, around 90% appearing once. The sample consisted of CD4+ T cells from PBMCs. The receptors were gathered from a human donor with Susac syndrome.

The chain links TRBV18 to TRBJ1-1, with 7 positions matching TRBD1. V dropped 3 bases and J dropped 1; count of bases not matched to a gene: 8. The V gene's germline CDR1 is KGHSH and CDR2 LQKENI. The CDR3 totals 16 residues. The CDR3 spells CASSPSGTVKNTEAFF. In DNA, the CDR3 is TGTGCCAGCTCACCCTCCGGGACAGTAAAGAACACTGAAGCTTTCTTT.

The V gene is TRBV5-1, the J gene TRBJ2-5; TRBD2 might be the D (6 bases). CDR3 length equals 14 residues. The germline gives CDR1 SGHRS, CDR2 YFSETQ. V dropped 4 bases and J dropped 3 bases, with 13 bases sitting between them. This CDR3 reads CASSEGAGKETQYF. The CDR3 bases are TGCGCCAGCAGCGAGGGTGCGGGAAAAGAGACCCAGTACTTC. Full variable domain (rest looked up from reference TRBV5-1 and TRBJ2-5): KAGVTQTPRYLIKTRGQQVTLSCSPISGHRSVSWYQQTPGQGLQFLFEYFSETQRNKGNFPGRFSGRQFSNSRSEMNVSTLELGDSALYLCASSEGAGKETQYFGPGTRLLVL.

This clonotype was counted a few times. This chain links TRBV4-2 with TRBJ2-3; 8 bases align to TRBD2. This CDR3 is built from 16 residues. The germline gives CDR1 LGHNA, CDR2 YNFKEQ. The V gene end was trimmed by 2 bases and the J gene end by 0 bases; junction bases not matched to a gene: 4. The chain's CDR3 is CASSQQAGGSTDTQYF. The CDR3 DNA is TGTGCCAGCAGCCAACAGGCGGGGGGTAGCACAGATACGCAGTATTTT.

This rearrangement joins TRBV5-6 to TRBJ2-7, with D possibly matching TRBD1 (5 bases). V was trimmed by 4 bases and J by 3 bases, leaving 11 bases between them. The CDR3 has 13 residues. Looked up from germline, CDR1 is SGHDT and CDR2 is YYEEEE. This CDR3 reads CASSHDSLYEQYF. DNA of the CDR3: TGTGCCAGCAGCCATGACAGTCTCTACGAGCAGTACTTC.

V gene TRBV20-1 combines with J gene TRBJ1-1, with no clear D. The germline V and J ends were trimmed by 4 bases and 1 base, with 7 bases remaining between them. This CDR3 spans 12 amino acids. Looked up from germline, CDR1 is DFQATT and CDR2 is SNEGSKA (reference sequence). In DNA form, the CDR3 reads TGCAGTGCTAACCGACAGAACACTGAAGCTTTCTTT. It specifies CSANRQNTEAFF.

The chain carries TRBV2 and TRBJ1-5; 7 nucleotides match TRBD1. Germline CDR1 reads SNHLY; CDR2 reads FYNNEI. Trimming took 6 bases from V and 4 from J; bases not matched to a gene: 6. The CDR3 loop spans 14 amino acids. The DNA for the CDR3 is TGTGCCAGCAGAGAGGACAGGCCGAATCAGCCCCAGCATTTT. Translated: CASREDRPNQPQHF.

This clonotype appeared a few times. The CDR3 DNA follows: TGTGCCAGCAGCCCGGGACAGTCCTATAATTCACCCCTCCACTTT. It specifies CASSPGQSYNSPLHF. J is TRBJ1-6 and V is TRBV6-1; TRBD1 agrees at 7 bases. The CDR3 is 15 amino acids. Germline V gives CDR1 MNHNS, CDR2 SASEGT. V lost 6 bases to trimming and J lost 1 base; unmatched junction nucleotides: 3.

The rearrangement uses TRBV14 and TRBJ1-2; 9 nucleotides align to TRBD1. The CDR3 length is 15 residues. V lost 5 bases and J lost 3; bases outside the gene matches: 7. In germline, CDR1 is SGHDN, CDR2 FVKESK. The CDR3: CASSEGTGLDYGYTF. The CDR3 DNA reads as TGTGCCAGCAGCGAAGGGACAGGGTTGGACTATGGCTACACCTTC.

The V gene is TRBV7-3, the J gene TRBJ2-3, with D possibly matching TRBD2 (6 bases). The germline V and J ends were trimmed by 0 bases and 0 bases, with 13 bases remaining between them. This CDR3 region has 17 residues. Germline V gene lookup returns CDR1 SGHTA and CDR2 FQGTGA. As DNA, the CDR3 is TGTGCCAGCAGCTTAACTTCGGCGGGGTCTAGCACAGATACGCAGTATTTT. Protein sequence: CASSLTSAGSSTDTQYF.

The CDR3 is CASSTGGFETQYF. The CDR3 bases are TGTGCCAGCAGTACAGGGGGCTTTGAGACCCAGTACTTC. V is TRBV12-3 or TRBV12-4 and J is TRBJ2-5; 9 nucleotides match TRBD1. This CDR3 is built from 13 residues. Trimming at V came to 5 bases and at J to 5 bases, leaving 3 bases not matched to a gene.

CDR3 amino acids: CASSGGDRNYGYTF. CDR3 nucleotides: TGTGCCAGCAGTGGGGGGGACAGGAACTATGGCTACACCTTC. The rearrangement links TRBV28 to TRBJ1-2, with 8 nucleotides matching TRBD1. CDR3 length equals 14 residues. J lost 2 bases, V lost 5 bases, and 4 bases had no gene match. CDR1 MDHEN and CDR2 SYDVKM come from the germline V gene.

The genes are TRBV5-6 and TRBJ2-1, with 12 bases lining up with TRBD2. This CDR3 is 15 amino acids long. Trimming took 1 base from V and 7 from J; bases not matched to a gene: 3. Germline CDR1 is SGHDT and CDR2 is YYEEEE. CDR3 DNA: TGTGCCAGCAGCTTGACTAGCGGGGGGTCGAATGAGCAGTTCTTC. It specifies CASSLTSGGSNEQFF.

The chain combines TRBV7-9 with TRBJ1-1; D gene uncertain. The germline CDR1 and CDR2 sequences are SEHNR and FQNEAQ (reference sequence). The V and J ends lost 0 bases and 3 bases respectively, with 11 bases between them. The CDR3 has 15 amino acids. CDR3 DNA sequence: TGTGCCAGCAGCTTAGCCCCCACGAGGGACACTGAAGCTTTCTTT. This gives the protein CASSLAPTRDTEAFF.

The chain carries TRBV5-1 and TRBJ2-1; D may match TRBD1 or TRBD2 (5 bases each). V was pared by 2 bases and J by 4 bases, with 10 bases between. The CDR3 has 14 amino acids. Germline-derived CDR1 and CDR2 are SGHRS and YFSETQ. CDR3 in DNA: TGCGCCAGCAGCTTCCGGGACGGTTACAATGAGCAGTTCTTC. Translated: CASSFRDGYNEQFF.